The rows below give T cell receptor beta chains drawn from one sample of a study of shared clonotypes between healthy human individuals. Clones were sequenced by immunoSEQ multiplex PCR, and TCRdb holds only the in-frame ones, with some missing. This sample has over a million clones; 96% occur once, and the top ten carry roughly 1.1%. The specimen was naive CD4+ T cells sorted from blood. These receptors were collected from a man aged 30-40 years in good health. CDR3s include the opening cysteine and the closing phenylalanine or tryptophan. Fields, in order: clone size, CDR3 length, V gene, D gene, J gene, CDR3 DNA, CDR3 protein. A D gene is named only where the DNA matches it firmly. Clone size appears in some rows only: once, few, many, or a class for an expanded clone.

NA	14	TRBV19	NA	TRBJ1-4	TGTGCCAGTAGTATGTCGCAGGTTAATGAAAAACTGTTTTTT	CASSMSQVNEKLFF
once	12	TRBV5-1	NA	TRBJ2-1	TGCGCCAGCAGGGGACCCAACAATGAGCAGTTCTTC	CASRGPNNEQFF
NA	16	TRBV28	TRBD1	TRBJ2-1	TGTGCCAGCGGAGCCCCGACAGGGGGCTCCTACAATGAGCAGTTCTTC	CASGAPTGGSYNEQFF
NA	12	TRBV7-9	TRBD1	TRBJ2-7	TGTGCCAGCAGTAATTCGGGGCGACAGGGTAATTTC	CASSNSGRQGNF
once	18	TRBV28	TRBD2	TRBJ2-3	TGTGCCAGCAGTTTATCTAGCGGGAGCGCTTCTAGCACAGATACGCAGTATTTT	CASSLSSGSASSTDTQYF
NA	13	TRBV6-5	NA	TRBJ2-7	TGTGCCAGCAGGGACAGCTCAACCTACGAGCAGTACTTC	CASRDSSTYEQYF
NA	12	TRBV29-1	TRBD1	TRBJ2-5	TGCAGCGCCTGGACAGGGTGGGAGACCCAGTACTTC	CSAWTGWETQYF
NA	16	TRBV18	NA	TRBJ2-4	TGTGCCAGCTCACCAGTAGGGAGCAATGCCAAAAACATTCAGTACTTC	CASSPVGSNAKNIQYF
NA	13	TRBV15	NA	TRBJ1-2	TGTGCCACCAGCAGTACAAGGCAGGGTGGCTACACCTTC	CATSSTRQGGYTF
NA	16	TRBV5-4	NA	TRBJ1-1	TGTGCCAGCAGCTTGGTGGGTAGGGTTGGGGACACTGAAGCTTTCTTT	CASSLVGRVGDTEAFF
NA	12	TRBV5-1	NA	TRBJ2-1	TGCGCCAGCAGCCCGGGGGCAAATGAGCAGTTCTTC	CASSPGANEQFF
NA	15	TRBV5-4	TRBD2	TRBJ2-1	TGTGCCAGCAGCGCATTAAGCGGGAGGGGCGATGAGCAGTTCTTC	CASSALSGRGDEQFF
NA	15	TRBV6-6	NA	TRBJ2-3	TGTGCCAGCAGTCCGGACCGCACTAGCACAGATACGCAGTATTTT	CASSPDRTSTDTQYF
NA	13	TRBV18	TRBD1	TRBJ1-2	TGTGCCAGCTCACCCGACAGGGATCGTGGCTACACCTTC	CASSPDRDRGYTF
NA	15	TRBV25-1	NA	TRBJ2-3	TGTGCCAGCAGTGATCCTGTCCCTAGCACAGATACGCAGTATTTT	CASSDPVPSTDTQYF
NA	16	TRBV7-6	NA	TRBJ2-7	TGTGCCGATAGTCGTGGGCCCCATCTATCAAGGTACGAGCAGTACTTC	CADSRGPHLSRYEQYF
NA	14	TRBV5-1	TRBD1	TRBJ1-2	TGCGCCAGCAGCTTGGAGACAGGGGGGAATGGCTACACCTTC	CASSLETGGNGYTF
NA	13	TRBV2	NA	TRBJ2-4	TGTGCCAGCAGCCAGGAAACAGAAAACATTCAGTACTTC	CASSQETENIQYF
NA	15	TRBV18	TRBD2	TRBJ2-7	TGTGCCAGCTCACCCACCAGCGGGAGGGCCTACGAGCAGTACTTC	CASSPTSGRAYEQYF
NA	15	TRBV5-4	TRBD2	TRBJ2-7	TGTGCCAGCAGCCAGGGACTAGCGGGTATTGAGGAGCAGTACTTC	CASSQGLAGIEEQYF
NA	16	TRBV11-2	TRBD2	TRBJ2-5	TGTGCCAGCAGCTCCGGAGGGGCGGGAGTCCAAGAGACCCAGTACTTC	CASSSGGAGVQETQYF
NA	14	TRBV6-6	NA	TRBJ2-3	TGTGCCAGCAGTTACTCGACTAGCACAGATACGCAGTATTTT	CASSYSTSTDTQYF
NA	16	TRBV19	NA	TRBJ1-1	TGTGCCAGTAGACCCTACGGGGGCCCGGGGGACACTGAAGCTTTCTTT	CASRPYGGPGDTEAFF
NA	13	TRBV6-5	NA	TRBJ2-7	TGTGCCAGCAGTTCCGGTCCCTCCTACGAGCAGTACTTC	CASSSGPSYEQYF
NA	12	TRBV27	TRBD1	TRBJ2-7	TGTGCCAGCAGTCCGGACAGGTACGAGCAGTACTTC	CASSPDRYEQYF
NA	13	TRBV27	NA	TRBJ1-5	TGTGCCAGCAGCTTCGACGCGATCGGACCCCAGCATTTT	CASSFDAIGPQHF
NA	15	TRBV12-5	NA	TRBJ2-3	TGTGCTAGTGGTACAACAGGGACCGGTACAGATACGCAGTATTTT	CASGTTGTGTDTQYF
NA	13	TRBV5-1	NA	TRBJ2-3	TGCGCCAGCAGATTAACTAGCACAGATACGCAGTATTTT	CASRLTSTDTQYF
NA	13	TRBV5-1	NA	TRBJ2-1	TGCGCCAGCAGCCCACCCGGGTCGGATGAGCAGTTCTTC	CASSPPGSDEQFF
NA	16	TRBV7-7	TRBD1	TRBJ1-1	TGTGCTAGCAGCTTAGAGGCAGGGGGGCTGAACACTGAAGCTTTCTTT	CASSLEAGGLNTEAFF
NA	14	TRBV25-1	NA	TRBJ1-3	TGTGCCAGCAGTGACGCAGGCTCTGGAAACACCATATATTTT	CASSDAGSGNTIYF
NA	14	TRBV2	NA	TRBJ1-2	TGTGCCAGCAGTGAGGCGTGGGTTTCCTATGGCTACACCTTC	CASSEAWVSYGYTF
NA	13	TRBV2	NA	TRBJ1-3	TGTGCCAGTTCTCAAGGAATTGGAAACACCATATATTTT	CASSQGIGNTIYF
NA	13	TRBV14	NA	TRBJ2-1	TGTGCCAGCAGCCAAGAGTTGGACAATGAGCAGTTCTTC	CASSQELDNEQFF
NA	12	TRBV7-9	NA	TRBJ2-1	TGTGCCAGCAGCTTAGCCTCGGGGGAGCAGTTCTTC	CASSLASGEQFF
NA	14	TRBV10-3	TRBD1	TRBJ2-5	TGTGCCATCAAAGGGACAGGGGAGCAAGAGACCCAGTACTTC	CAIKGTGEQETQYF
NA	13	TRBV5-1	TRBD1	TRBJ1-1	TGCGCCAGCAGCAGGACAGGGAACACTGAAGCTTTCTTT	CASSRTGNTEAFF
NA	17	TRBV4-1	NA	TRBJ2-3	TGCGCCAGCAGCCAAGATATACGGCGGGATAGCACAGATACGCAGTATTTT	CASSQDIRRDSTDTQYF